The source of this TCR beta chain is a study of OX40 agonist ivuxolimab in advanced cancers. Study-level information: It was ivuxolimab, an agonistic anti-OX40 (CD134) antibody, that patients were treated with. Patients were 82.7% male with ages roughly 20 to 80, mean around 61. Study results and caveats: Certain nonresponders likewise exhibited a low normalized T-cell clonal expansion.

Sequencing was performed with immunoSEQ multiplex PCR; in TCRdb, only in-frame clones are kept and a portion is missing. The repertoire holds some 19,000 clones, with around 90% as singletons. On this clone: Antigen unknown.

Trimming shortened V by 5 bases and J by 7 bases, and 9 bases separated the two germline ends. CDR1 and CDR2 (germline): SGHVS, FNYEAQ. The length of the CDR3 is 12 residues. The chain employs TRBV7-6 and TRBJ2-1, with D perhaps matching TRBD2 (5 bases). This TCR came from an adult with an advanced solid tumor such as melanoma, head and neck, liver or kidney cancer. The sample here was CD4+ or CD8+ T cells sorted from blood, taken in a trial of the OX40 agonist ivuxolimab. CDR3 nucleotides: TGTGCCAGCAGCCGGGATGGAAATGAGCAGTTCTTC. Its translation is CASSRDGNEQFF.